Each of the 20 T cell receptor beta chains below was sequenced from the same sample in a study of a mutant IDH1 vaccine in newly diagnosed glioma. Their antigens are not known. Time point: week 23, last vaccination. Doses comprised 300 ug of mutant IDH1 20-mer peptide each, plus topical imiquimod. Profiled with immunoSEQ multiplex PCR; TCRdb holds only in-frame clones, not every one. The sample carries 25,000 to 35,000 clones, 80% recorded once. The source was PBMCs, collected from a glioma patient whose treatment included an IDH1 peptide vaccine. Every receptor here comes from a woman between 18 and 29 years old with glioma.

The chain has TRBV25-1 and TRBJ2-5; D gene unclear. Looked up from germline, CDR1 is MGHDK and CDR2 is SYGVNS. Trimming pared 2 bases from V and 5 bases from J, leaving 12 bases between. The CDR3 sequence is 14 residues long. CDR3 in DNA: TGTGCCAGCAGTGAAATAAGGGTATGGGAGACCCAGTACTTC. Its protein is CASSEIRVWETQYF.

This rearrangement joins TRBV6-4 to TRBJ1-2; D unresolved. CDR1 and CDR2 (germline): MRHNA, SNTAGT. V was clipped by 5 bases and J by 3 bases, with 16 bases between them. The CDR3 runs 15 residues. The CDR3: CASSPTPGKDYGYTF. CDR3 sequence (DNA): TGTGCCAGCAGTCCAACCCCCGGGAAAGACTATGGCTACACCTTC.

The V and J genes are TRBV5-1 and TRBJ2-1, with D perhaps TRBD1 or TRBD2 (7 bases each). Per the germline V gene, CDR1 is SGHRS and CDR2 is YFSETQ. Trimming shortened V by 4 bases and J by 4 bases, and 15 bases separated the two germline ends. The CDR3 loop spans 15 amino acids. CDR3 nucleotides: TGCGCCAGCAGCACAGGGGACTACCCGTACAATGAGCAGTTCTTC. Translating it yields CASSTGDYPYNEQFF. Using reference TRBV5-1 and TRBJ2-1 for the parts outside the CDR3, the full variable domain is KAGVTQTPRYLIKTRGQQVTLSCSPISGHRSVSWYQQTPGQGLQFLFEYFSETQRNKGNFPGRFSGRQFSNSRSEMNVSTLELGDSALYLCASSTGDYPYNEQFFGPGTRLTVL.

CDR3 coding DNA: TGCGCCAGCAGCACGGGGACAGGGCTCGACGAGCAGTACTTC. Protein sequence: CASSTGTGLDEQYF. The V and J genes are TRBV5-1 and TRBJ2-7, with TRBD1 matching 9 bases. The CDR3 contains 14 residues. The V gene's germline CDR1 is SGHRS and CDR2 YFSETQ. V lost 4 bases, J lost 5 bases, and 7 bases stayed unmatched. Using reference TRBV5-1 and TRBJ2-7 for the parts outside the CDR3, the full variable domain is KAGVTQTPRYLIKTRGQQVTLSCSPISGHRSVSWYQQTPGQGLQFLFEYFSETQRNKGNFPGRFSGRQFSNSRSEMNVSTLELGDSALYLCASSTGTGLDEQYFGPGTRLTVT.

This clone was seen once. V usage is TRBV27 and J usage is TRBJ2-7, with a possible D match to TRBD1 (6 bases). The CDR3 covers 16 residues. V lost 4 bases to trimming and J lost 0 bases, with 16 bases between them. Germline values: CDR1 MNHEY, CDR2 SMNVEV (reference sequence). CDR3: CASSSPRGSTSYEQYF. The CDR3, as DNA: TGTGCCAGCAGTTCCCCCAGGGGCTCGACCTCCTACGAGCAGTACTTC.

This clone appeared a single time. The gene calls are TRBV19 and TRBJ2-2; 8 bases map to TRBD1. The CDR3 contains 16 residues. The V gene's germline CDR1 is LNHDA and CDR2 SQIVND (reference sequence). V lost 5 bases and J lost 3; bases outside the gene matches: 8. The DNA for the CDR3 is TGTGCCAGTAGTGGGCCAGGGACAGGTTACACCGGGGAGCTGTTTTTT. Translating gives CASSGPGTGYTGELFF. Full variable domain (remainder filled in from reference TRBV19 and TRBJ2-2): DGGITQSPKYLFRKEGQNVTLSCEQNLNHDAMYWYRQDPGQGLRLIYYSQIVNDFQKGDIAEGYSVSREKKESFPLTVTSAQKNPTAFYLCASSGPGTGYTGELFFGEGSRLTVL.

The CDR3 DNA follows: TGCAGCGCCGGCCCGGGACAGGGTTACGAGCAGTACTTC. Protein product: CSAGPGQGYEQYF. The chain is built from TRBV29-1 and TRBJ2-7, with TRBD1 identical over 9 bases. Trimming took 7 bases from V and 4 from J; bases not matched to a gene: 8. Germline CDR1 and CDR2: SQVTM and ANQGSEA. The CDR3 length is 13 residues.

CDR3 DNA sequence: TGTGCCAGCAGTCCGGGACTAGCGGGAGGACTCTACGAGCAGTACTTC. It yields the protein CASSPGLAGGLYEQYF. J is TRBJ2-7 and V is TRBV27; 15 nucleotides align to TRBD2. CDR3 length: 16 amino acids. Germline CDR1 reads MNHEY; CDR2 reads SMNVEV (reference sequence). Germline trimming cut 5 bases from V and 3 bases from J; bases unmatched to any gene: 5.

This rearrangement joins TRBV7-2 to TRBJ2-5, with D perhaps matching TRBD1 or TRBD2 (5 bases each). In germline, CDR1 is SGHTA, CDR2 FQGNSA. V lost 4 bases and J lost 1, with 19 bases in between. The CDR3 is 17 residues long. The CDR3 is CASSSQAGTTGQETQYF. In nucleotides, the CDR3 is TGTGCCAGCAGCTCCCAAGCCGGGACCACCGGCCAAGAGACCCAGTACTTC.

The chain couples TRBV28 to TRBJ2-3; TRBD1 is a possible D gene (7 bases). The germline CDR1 and CDR2 sequences are MDHEN and SYDVKM. The V and J ends lost 2 bases and 3 bases respectively, with 12 bases between them. The CDR3 runs to 15 residues. The CDR3 is CASSLNRGGTDTQYF. The DNA for the CDR3 is TGTGCCAGCAGTTTAAACAGGGGAGGAACAGATACGCAGTATTTT.

J is TRBJ1-2 and V is TRBV28; D gene uncertain. The ends were cut back, 4 bases at V and 1 base at J, with 16 bases in the middle. The CDR3 contains 16 residues. From germline, CDR1 is MDHEN and CDR2 SYDVKM. The CDR3 sequence is CASSSPRTGFNYGYTF. The CDR3 nucleotides read TGTGCCAGCAGTTCCCCCCGGACGGGTTTTAACTATGGCTACACCTTC.

The genes are TRBV5-1 and TRBJ2-5; TRBD2 matches 7 bases. Trimming at V came to 3 bases and at J to 3 bases, leaving 5 bases not matched to a gene. Germline assignment: CDR1 SGHRS and CDR2 YFSETQ. CDR3 size: 14 residues. DNA of the CDR3: TGCGCCAGCAGCTGGGAGGGTGTAGAAGAGACCCAGTACTTC. The encoded protein is CASSWEGVEETQYF.

The J gene is TRBJ1-1, the V gene TRBV10-3; no definite D call. CDR3 size: 12 residues. Germline assignment: CDR1 ENHRY and CDR2 SYGVKD. V gave up 2 bases and J gave up 8 bases, with 9 bases separating them. CDR3 residues: CAISEIIGEAFF. The CDR3 coding sequence is TGTGCCATCAGTGAGATTATAGGGGAAGCTTTCTTT.

The V and J genes are TRBV5-1 and TRBJ1-2; 8 nucleotides agree with TRBD1. The V gene's germline CDR1 is SGHRS and CDR2 YFSETQ. J gave up 2 bases and V 4 bases, and 4 bases lay outside the gene matches. The length of the CDR3 is 14 residues. CDR3 DNA: TGCGCCAGCAGCCCTGGACAGGGCAACTATGGCTACACCTTC. It codes for CASSPGQGNYGYTF.

J is TRBJ1-5 and V is TRBV6-1; 10 nucleotides line up with TRBD1. This CDR3 spans 16 amino acids. CDR1 and CDR2 from the germline V gene are MNHNS and SASEGT. Trimming at V came to 3 bases and at J to 6 bases, leaving 8 bases not matched to a gene. CDR3 bases: TGTGCCAGCAGTGAGTGGGGACAGGGGACGAGTCAGCCCCAGCATTTT. This codes for CASSEWGQGTSQPQHF.

This chain connects TRBV4-1 to TRBJ2-7; D tentatively fits TRBD1 or TRBD2 (6 bases each). V lost 1 base to trimming and J lost 1 base, with 11 bases between them. Germline V gene lookup returns CDR1 MGHRA and CDR2 YSYEKL. This CDR3 has 15 residues. CDR3: CASSQAGAGSYEQYF. The CDR3 region has the DNA TGCGCCAGCAGCCAAGCGGGGGCAGGGTCCTACGAGCAGTACTTC.

There are a few counts of this clone. The chain is built from TRBV4-2 and TRBJ1-4, with TRBD1 as a possible D gene (6 bases). The germline V and J ends were trimmed by 10 bases and 4 bases, with 13 bases remaining between them. Germline V gene lookup returns CDR1 LGHNA and CDR2 YNFKEQ. There are 13 residues in the CDR3. The CDR3 spells CATKDSFNEKLFF. In DNA, the CDR3 is TGTGCCACTAAGGACAGCTTTAATGAAAAACTGTTTTTT.

This chain uses TRBV25-1 with TRBJ1-1, with D possibly matching TRBD1 (5 bases). Trimming left V 6 bases short and J 3 bases short, with 11 bases between. The CDR3 covers 13 residues. Germline assignment: CDR1 MGHDK and CDR2 SYGVNS. The CDR3 loop reads CASRGLGYTEAFF. For the CDR3, the DNA is TGTGCCAGCAGGGGACTGGGATACACTGAAGCTTTCTTT.

This clone was counted a few times. The chain recombines TRBV4-2 with TRBJ1-4; D not resolved. Germline CDR1 LGHNA, CDR2 YNFKEQ. V gave up 7 bases and J gave up 0 bases, with 9 bases separating them. The CDR3 loop spans 14 amino acids. The CDR3: CASNQDATNEKLFF. The DNA of the CDR3 is TGTGCCAGCAACCAGGACGCAACTAATGAAAAACTGTTTTTT.

V is TRBV4-2 and J is TRBJ2-7, with no clear D. The length of the CDR3 is 14 residues. Deletions cut 7 bases from V and 3 bases from J, with 16 bases between. Looked up from germline, CDR1 is LGHNA and CDR2 is YNFKEQ. The CDR3 sequence is CASTPEPGLYEQYF. The CDR3 DNA follows: TGTGCCAGCACCCCGGAACCCGGCCTCTACGAGCAGTACTTC.